This T cell receptor beta chain was found in a study of shared clonotypes between healthy human individuals. Concerning this clone: Other DNA variants within this sample encode the same CDR3.

TCRdb keeps only in-frame clones here, not all; method: immunoSEQ multiplex PCR. This sample carries 450,000 to 500,000 clones, around three quarters of them seen once, and the ten largest clones take 9.5% to 15%. Source material: PBMCs. The receptor's source is a woman aged 40-49 years in good health. Some clones in this sample may be carry-over from other donors' samples.

CDR3 loop: CASSLGLAGNTDTQYF. In nucleotides, the CDR3 is TGCGCCAGCAGCTTGGGGCTAGCGGGAAACACAGATACGCAGTATTTT. V gene TRBV5-1 combines with J gene TRBJ2-3; 9 bases are a match to TRBD2. Per the germline V gene, CDR1 is SGHRS and CDR2 is YFSETQ. The V and J ends lost 0 bases and 2 bases, in that order; junction bases with no gene match: 4. The CDR3 is 16 residues long.